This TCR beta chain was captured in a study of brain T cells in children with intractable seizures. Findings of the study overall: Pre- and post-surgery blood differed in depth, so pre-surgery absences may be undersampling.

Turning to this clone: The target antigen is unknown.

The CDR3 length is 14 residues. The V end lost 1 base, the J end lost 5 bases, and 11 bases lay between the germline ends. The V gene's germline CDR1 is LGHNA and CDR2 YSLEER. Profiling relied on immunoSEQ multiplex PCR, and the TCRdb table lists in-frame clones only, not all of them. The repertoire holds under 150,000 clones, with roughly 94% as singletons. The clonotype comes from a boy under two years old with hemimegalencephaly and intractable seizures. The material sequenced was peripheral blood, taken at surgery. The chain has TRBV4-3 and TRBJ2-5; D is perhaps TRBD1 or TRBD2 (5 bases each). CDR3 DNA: TGCGCCAGCAGCCAAGGAGAGGGGTTGGAGACCCAGTACTTC. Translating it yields CASSQGEGLETQYF.